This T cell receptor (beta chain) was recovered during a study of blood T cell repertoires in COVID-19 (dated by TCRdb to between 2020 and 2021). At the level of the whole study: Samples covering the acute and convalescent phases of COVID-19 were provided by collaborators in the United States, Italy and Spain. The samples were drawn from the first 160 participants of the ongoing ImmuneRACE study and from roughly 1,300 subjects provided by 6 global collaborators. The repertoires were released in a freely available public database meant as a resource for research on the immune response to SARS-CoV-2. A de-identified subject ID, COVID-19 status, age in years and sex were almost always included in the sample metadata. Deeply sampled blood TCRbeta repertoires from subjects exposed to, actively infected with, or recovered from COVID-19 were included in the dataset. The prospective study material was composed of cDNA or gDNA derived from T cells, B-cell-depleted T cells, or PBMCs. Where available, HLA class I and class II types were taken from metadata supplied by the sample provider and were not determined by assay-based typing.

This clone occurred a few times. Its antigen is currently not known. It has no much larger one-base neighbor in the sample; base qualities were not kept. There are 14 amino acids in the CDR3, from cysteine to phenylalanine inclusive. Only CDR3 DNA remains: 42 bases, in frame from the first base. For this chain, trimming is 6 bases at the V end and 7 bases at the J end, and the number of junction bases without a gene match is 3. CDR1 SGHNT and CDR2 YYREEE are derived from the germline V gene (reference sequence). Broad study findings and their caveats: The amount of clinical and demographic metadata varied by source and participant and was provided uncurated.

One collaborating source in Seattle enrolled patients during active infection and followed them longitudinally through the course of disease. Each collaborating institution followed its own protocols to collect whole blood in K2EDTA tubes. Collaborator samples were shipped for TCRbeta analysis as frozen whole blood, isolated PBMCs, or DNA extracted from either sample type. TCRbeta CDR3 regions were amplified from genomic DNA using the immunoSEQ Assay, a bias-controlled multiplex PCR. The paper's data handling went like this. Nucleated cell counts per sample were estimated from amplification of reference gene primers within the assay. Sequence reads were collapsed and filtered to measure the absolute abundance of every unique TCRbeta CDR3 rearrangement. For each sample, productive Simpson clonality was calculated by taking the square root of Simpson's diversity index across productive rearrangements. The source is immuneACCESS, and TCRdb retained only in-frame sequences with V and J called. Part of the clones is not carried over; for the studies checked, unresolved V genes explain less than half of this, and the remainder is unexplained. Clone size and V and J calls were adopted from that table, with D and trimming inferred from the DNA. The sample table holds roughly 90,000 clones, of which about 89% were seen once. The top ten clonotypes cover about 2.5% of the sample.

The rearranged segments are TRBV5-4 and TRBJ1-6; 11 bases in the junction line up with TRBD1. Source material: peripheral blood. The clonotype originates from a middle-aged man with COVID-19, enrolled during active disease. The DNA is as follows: TGTGCCAGCAACCGGGACAGGGGGAATTCACCCCTCCACTTT. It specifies CASNRDRGNSPLHF.